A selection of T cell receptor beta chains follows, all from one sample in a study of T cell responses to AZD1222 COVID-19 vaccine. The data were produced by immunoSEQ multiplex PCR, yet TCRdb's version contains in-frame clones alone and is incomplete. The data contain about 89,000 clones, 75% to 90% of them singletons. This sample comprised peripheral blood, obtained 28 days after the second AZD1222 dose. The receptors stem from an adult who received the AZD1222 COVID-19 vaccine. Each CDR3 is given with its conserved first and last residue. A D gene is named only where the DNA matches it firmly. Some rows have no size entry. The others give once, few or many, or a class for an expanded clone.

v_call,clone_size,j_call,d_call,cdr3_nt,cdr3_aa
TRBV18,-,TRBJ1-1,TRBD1,TGTGCCAGCTCACCGGACAGGGTGCAGAACACTGAAGCTTTCTTT,CASSPDRVQNTEAFF
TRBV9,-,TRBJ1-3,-,TGTGCCAGCAGCGTAGGGAGCAGCTCCGGAAACACCATATATTTT,CASSVGSSSGNTIYF
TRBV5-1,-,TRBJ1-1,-,TGCGCCAGCAGTCCCCAAAAGAACACTGAAGCTTTCTTT,CASSPQKNTEAFF
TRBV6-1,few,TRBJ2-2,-,TGTGCCAGCAGTAAAGAAGGTGGGCAGGGAAGAGCCGGGGAGCTGTTTTTT,CASSKEGGQGRAGELFF
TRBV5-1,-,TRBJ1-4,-,TGCGCCAGCAGCCCCTGGGAAGGGGCTAATGAAAAACTGTTTTTT,CASSPWEGANEKLFF
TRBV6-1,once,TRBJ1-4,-,TGTGCCAGCAGTGAAGTTGAAAGCAGTGAAAAACTGTTTTTT,CASSEVESSEKLFF
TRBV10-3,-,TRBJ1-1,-,TGTGCCATCAGTGAGTCGAGCAGGGCACACACTGAAGCTTTCTTT,CAISESSRAHTEAFF
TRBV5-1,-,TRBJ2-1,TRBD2,TGCGCCAGCAGCTTGGTCCCTAGCGGGGTAAATGAGCAGTTCTTC,CASSLVPSGVNEQFF
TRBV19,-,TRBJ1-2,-,TGTGCCAGCGAACAGGGTAGGCAGGGCTACACCTTC,CASEQGRQGYTF
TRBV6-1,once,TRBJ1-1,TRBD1,TGTGCCAGCAGTGAATCCCGGGACAGGGCCAACACTGAAGCTTTCTTT,CASSESRDRANTEAFF
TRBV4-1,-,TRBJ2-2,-,TGCGCCAGCAGCCAAGTCCCCTCCGGGGAGCTGTTTTTT,CASSQVPSGELFF
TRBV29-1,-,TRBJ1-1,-,TGCAGCGTTGAAAGGGGGAAGAACACTGAAGCTTTCTTT,CSVERGKNTEAFF
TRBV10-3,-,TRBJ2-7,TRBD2,TGTGCCATCAGGGAGGGAGGGGAGTACGAGCAGTACTTC,CAIREGGEYEQYF
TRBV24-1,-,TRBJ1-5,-,TGTGCCACCAGTGGCTCTACGGGATCGGTCCAGCCCCAGCATTTT,CATSGSTGSVQPQHF
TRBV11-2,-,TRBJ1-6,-,TGTGCCAGCAGCTTATCCCGGGCAGGCTCGTCACCCCTCCACTTT,CASSLSRAGSSPLHF
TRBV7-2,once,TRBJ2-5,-,TGTGCCAGCTCAAGGGGGGGGTCCGGGGAGACCCAGTACTTC,CASSRGGSGETQYF
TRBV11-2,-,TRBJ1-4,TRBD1,TGTGCCAGCAGCCGCGGGACAGGGGTTATCCTAAATGAAAAACTGTTTTTT,CASSRGTGVILNEKLFF
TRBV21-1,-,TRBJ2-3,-,TGTGCCAGCAGCCTCCCAGGAGGGGCAGGGGGAACAGATACGCAGTATTTT,CASSLPGGAGGTDTQYF
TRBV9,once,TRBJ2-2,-,TGTGCCAGCAGCCCCAGGTCATCCGGGGAGCTGTTTTTT,CASSPRSSGELFF
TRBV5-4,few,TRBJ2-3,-,TGTGCCAGCAGCTTGTACGGTCTAGGAAGCACAGATACGCAGTATTTT,CASSLYGLGSTDTQYF
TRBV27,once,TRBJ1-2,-,TGTGCCAGCAGTTTAACCGGGGGTGTAAACTATGGCTACACCTTC,CASSLTGGVNYGYTF
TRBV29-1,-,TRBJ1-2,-,TGCAGCGTTGATGCAGGTGTTTTATATGGCTACACCTTC,CSVDAGVLYGYTF
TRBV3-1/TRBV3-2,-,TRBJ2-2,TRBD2,TGTGCCAGCAGCCAAGTCGCGGGGGGGTCGTTTCTCGGGGAGCTGTTTTTT,CASSQVAGGSFLGELFF
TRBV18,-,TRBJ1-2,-,TGTGCCAGCTCACCACTGCTACAGGGAGATCATGGCTACACCTTC,CASSPLLQGDHGYTF
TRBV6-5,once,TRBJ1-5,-,TGTGCCAGCAGTTACCAGGGACAACCCCAGCATTTT,CASSYQGQPQHF
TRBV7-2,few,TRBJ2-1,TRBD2,TGTGCCAGCAGATCACTAGCGGGGGAGCAGTTCTTC,CASRSLAGEQFF
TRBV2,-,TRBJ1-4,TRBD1,TGTGCCAGCAGCACAGGGGGCGATGAAAAACTGTTTTTT,CASSTGGDEKLFF
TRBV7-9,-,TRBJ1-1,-,TGTGCCAGCAGCTTCCGGGCCCCGGAAGCTTTCTTT,CASSFRAPEAFF
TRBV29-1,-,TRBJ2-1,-,TGCAGCCCCCGGGCGTACAATGAGCAGTTCTTC,CSPRAYNEQFF
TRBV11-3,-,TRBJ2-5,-,TGTGCCAGCAGCCCCGGACCCCAAGAGACCCAGTACTTC,CASSPGPQETQYF
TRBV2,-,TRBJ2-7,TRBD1,TGTGCCAGCAGCGACCGGGACAGGGGAGGGTACGAGCAGTACTTC,CASSDRDRGGYEQYF
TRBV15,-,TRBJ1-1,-,TGTGCCACCAGCACGGGGTCCAGGTACGGAAGTCCCTGGGCTTTCTTT,CATSTGSRYGSPWAFF
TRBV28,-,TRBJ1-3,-,TGTGCCAGCAGTTTATTACCCCCCGAAAACACCATATATTTT,CASSLLPPENTIYF
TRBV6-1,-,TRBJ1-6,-,TGTGCCAGCAGTGTAAACCGGGGCAGTCGGAATTCACCCCTCCACTTT,CASSVNRGSRNSPLHF
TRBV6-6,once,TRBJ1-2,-,TGTGCCAGCAGTTACTCGTCCGCGGGCCCGTACTATGGCTACACCTTC,CASSYSSAGPYYGYTF
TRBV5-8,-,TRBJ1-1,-,TGTGCCAGCAGCTTTTACAGGGCTGAAGCTTTCTTT,CASSFYRAEAFF
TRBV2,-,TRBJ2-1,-,TGTGCCAGCAGGAGCAACCCTAGGAACAATGAGCAGTTCTTC,CASRSNPRNNEQFF
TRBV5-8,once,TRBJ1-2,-,TGTGCCAGCAGCCCGGACGGCTATGGCTACACCTTC,CASSPDGYGYTF
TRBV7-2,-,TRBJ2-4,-,TGTGCCAGCAGCATCGGACAGCCAGCCAAAAACATTCAGTACTTC,CASSIGQPAKNIQYF
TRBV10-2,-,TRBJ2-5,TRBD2,TGCGCCAGCAGTACTAGCGGGGGGGCCGGAGGGGCCCAGTACTTC,CASSTSGGAGGAQYF
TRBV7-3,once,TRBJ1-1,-,TGTGCCAGCAGCTCAAGAACAGCAATGAACACTGAAGCTTTCTTT,CASSSRTAMNTEAFF
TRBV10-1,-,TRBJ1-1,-,TGCGCCAGCAGCCCCGAGGGGCAGGGCGAAACTGAAGCTTTCTTT,CASSPEGQGETEAFF
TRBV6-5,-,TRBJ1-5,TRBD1,TGTGCCAGCAGTTACGGAGACAGGGGGCTTAACCAGCCCCAGCATTTT,CASSYGDRGLNQPQHF
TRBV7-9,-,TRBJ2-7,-,TGTGCCAGCAGCTTAGCCCGGAACGAGCAGTACTTC,CASSLARNEQYF
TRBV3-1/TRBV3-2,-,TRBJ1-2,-,TGTGCCAGCAGCCAAGAAGGACCCTATGGCTACACCTTC,CASSQEGPYGYTF
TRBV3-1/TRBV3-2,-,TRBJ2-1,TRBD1,TGTGCCAGCAGCCAAGAGGGAAGGGACAGTGAGCAGTTCTTC,CASSQEGRDSEQFF
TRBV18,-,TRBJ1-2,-,TGTGCCAGCTCTACCGGGTTAGATGGCTACACCTTC,CASSTGLDGYTF
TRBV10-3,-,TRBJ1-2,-,TGTGCCATCAGTGAGTCCGCAGGGAGGCGGAGCGGCTACACCTTC,CAISESAGRRSGYTF
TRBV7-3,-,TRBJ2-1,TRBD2,TGTGCCAGCAGCGGTCTAGCGGGGGGGTACAATGAGCAGTTCTTC,CASSGLAGGYNEQFF
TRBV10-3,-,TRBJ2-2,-,TGTGCCATCGCAGAGGGGGTGAACACCGGGGAGCTGTTTTTT,CAIAEGVNTGELFF
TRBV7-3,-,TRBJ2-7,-,TGTGCCAGCTCTGGCGATTCATTGCACGAGCAGTACTTC,CASSGDSLHEQYF
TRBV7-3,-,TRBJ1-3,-,TGTGCCAGCAGCTTGGGGATCTCTGGAAACACCATATATTTT,CASSLGISGNTIYF
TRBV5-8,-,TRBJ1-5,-,TGTGCCAGCAGCTTCGCCGGGTGGGGAGGCAATCAGCCCCAGCATTTT,CASSFAGWGGNQPQHF
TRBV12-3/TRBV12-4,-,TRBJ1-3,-,TGTGCCAGCAGCTCCGATTGGGACACCATATATTTT,CASSSDWDTIYF
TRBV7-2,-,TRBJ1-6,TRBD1,TGTGCCAGCCGAGGGGGAACAGGGGCGGACAATTCACCCCTCCACTTT,CASRGGTGADNSPLHF
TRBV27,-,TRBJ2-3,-,TGTGCCAGCAGCGGCCGGGGCGGAACCACAGATACGCAGTATTTT,CASSGRGGTTDTQYF
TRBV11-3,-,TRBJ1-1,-,TGTGCCAGCAGCCCAAGGGGTGGAAACACTGAAGCTTTCTTT,CASSPRGGNTEAFF